The sequence of this T cell receptor beta chain was determined in a study of regulatory T cells in long-lasting Graves disease. Study details: The study counted Graves' disease as persistent given over 5 years of antithyroid drugs and positive TSH receptor antibodies. Study-level results: The researchers studied only peripheral blood, not thyroid tissue.

Arm-PCR with iRepertoire HTBI primers amplified the CDR3 regions for these TCR beta libraries. Original processing methods: Analysis of the samples identified under 80 TRBV and 14 TRBJ segments. TCRdb recomputed calls from the multiplex PCR reads with MiXCR, one row per CDR3 protein. These V and J calls rely on TCRdb rather than the paper's analysis. The table records roughly 490,000 distinct CDR3 sequences, about 20% of them present only once. Time point here: persistent/refractory GD, antithyroid drugs over 5 years with positive TRAb. Extracted PBMC RNA gave rise to the TCR library. Of note for this clonotype: No antigen is known for it.

CDR1 and CDR2 from the germline V gene are SEHNR and FQNEAQ (reference sequence). J was trimmed by 2 bases and V by 2 bases; bases with no gene match: 6. CDR3 size: 15 residues. V usage is TRBV7-9 and J usage is TRBJ2-7, with 7 nucleotides matching TRBD1. Sequences were derived from peripheral blood mononuclear cells (PBMCs), sampled when the disease was refractory, from a patient treated with antithyroid drugs. The clonotype was recovered from a female donor with Graves disease. The CDR3 region is CASSLPGQYTYEQYF. DNA of the CDR3: TGTGCCAGCAGCTTACCGGGACAGTATACCTACGAGCAGTACTTC. The full variable domain, completed using reference TRBV7-9 and TRBJ2-7, is DTGVSQNPRHKITKRGQNVTFRCDPISEHNRLYWYRQTLGQGPEFLTYFQNEAQLEKSRLLSDRFSAERPKGSFSTLEIQRTEQGDSAMYLCASSLPGQYTYEQYFGPGTRLTVT.